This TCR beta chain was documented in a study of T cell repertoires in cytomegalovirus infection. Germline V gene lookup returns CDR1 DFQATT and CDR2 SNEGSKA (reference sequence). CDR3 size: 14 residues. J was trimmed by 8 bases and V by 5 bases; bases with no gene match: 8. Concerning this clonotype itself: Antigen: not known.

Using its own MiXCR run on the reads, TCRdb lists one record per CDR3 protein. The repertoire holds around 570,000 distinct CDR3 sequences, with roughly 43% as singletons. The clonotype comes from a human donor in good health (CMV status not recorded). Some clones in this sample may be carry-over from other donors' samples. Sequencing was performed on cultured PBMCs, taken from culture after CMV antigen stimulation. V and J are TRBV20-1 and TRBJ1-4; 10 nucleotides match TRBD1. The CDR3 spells CSALWGQGIEKLFF. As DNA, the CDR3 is TGCAGTGCTCTCTGGGGACAGGGGATCGAAAAACTGTTTTTT.